The TCR beta chain described here comes from a study of blood T cell repertoires in COVID-19. From germline, CDR1 is SGHVS and CDR2 FQNEAQ. The CDR3 consists of 18 residues. Trimming left V 0 bases short and J 0 bases short, with 15 bases between. TCRdb's copy holds only in-frame clones and misses some; the assay was immunoSEQ multiplex PCR. The table shows over 300,000 clones, with about 83% occurring only once. The genes are TRBV7-8 and TRBJ1-3, with D hard to call. The clonotype originates from a woman between 45 and 65 years old with acute or convalescent COVID-19. Sequencing input: peripheral blood. This CDR3 reads CASSLAGRLWSSGNTIYF. For the CDR3, the DNA is TGTGCCAGCAGCTTAGCGGGTAGACTCTGGAGCTCTGGAAACACCATATATTTT.